The subject of this entry is one T cell receptor beta chain. As for treatment: randomized to nivolumab then ipilimumab (arm A) or the reverse (arm B). The source of the sample is a study of sequential checkpoint blockade in melanoma. Overall study: Arm A got nivolumab then ipilimumab; arm B the reverse, 1:1. Approximately 20 patients had tumor biopsies before treatment and at week 13.

In germline, CDR1 is GTSNPN, CDR2 SVGIG (reference sequence). The CDR3 runs 14 residues. The germline V and J ends were trimmed by 4 bases and 0 bases, with 7 bases remaining between them. Data came from immunoSEQ multiplex PCR; TCRdb stores just in-frame clones and leaves some out. The sample records about 37,000 clones, roughly 32% being singletons. This chain links TRBV30 with TRBJ1-6; D gene uncertain. The sample was tumor tissue (inferred from file names), taken from a patient given nivolumab and ipilimumab in sequence. This receptor was identified in a human donor with melanoma. The CDR3 DNA reads TGTGCCTGGACCGCCCCCTCCTATAATTCACCCCTCCACTTT. Encoded protein: CAWTAPSYNSPLHF.